This TCR beta chain was sequenced during a study of radiation and T cells in renal cell carcinoma. Findings and limits, study-wide: Top tumor clonotypes rose in blood 2 weeks post-radiation, then contracted. No pretreatment tumor biopsies were available for baseline clonotypes.

Data came from immunoSEQ multiplex PCR; TCRdb stores just in-frame clones and leaves some out. The sample records more than 100,000 clones, about 88% being singletons. The count of this clone is one. What it binds is unknown. The ends were cut back, 4 bases at V and 14 bases at J, with 18 bases in the middle. The CDR3 is 13 residues long. Per germline, CDR1 SNHLY and CDR2 FYNNEI. Time point reported: blood 2 weeks post-SBRT. Sample treatment: 15 Gy SBRT to primary tumor, nephrectomy 4 weeks later. After SBRT, blood was collected at 2 and 4 weeks, plus baseline. This renal cell carcinoma was of the clear cell type.

V is TRBV2 and J is TRBJ1-5; possible D gene TRBD1, 6 bases. The sample consisted of blood, taken from a patient whose treatment included radiotherapy and nephrectomy. The receptor was derived from a woman in her seventies with renal cell carcinoma. CDR3 sequence (DNA): TGTGCCAGCAGTGCGAGTAGGCAGGGGTCTGAGCATTTT. Its protein is CASSASRQGSEHF.